This record covers a single T cell receptor (beta chain). Its target is unknown. This entry comes from a study of T cell repertoires in cytomegalovirus infection. Study details: As its CMV epitopes, the study selected recently identified HLA-C-restricted and well-studied HLA-B-restricted targets. TCR beta signatures that were public indicated CMV infection and matching HLA type. Study-wide findings and caveats: In two of eight donors, the top clonotype was HLA-C-restricted CMV-specific. Cumulative public TCR beta family frequency identified carriers of CMV plus the relevant HLA.

V lost 5 bases and J lost 5; bases outside the gene matches: 10. Germline CDR1 reads LNHDA; CDR2 reads SQIVND (reference sequence). The CDR3 contains 16 residues. Using its own MiXCR run on the reads, TCRdb lists one record per CDR3 protein. The table shows roughly 860,000 distinct CDR3 sequences, with approximately 29% occurring only once. Sequencing used cultured CD8+ T cells from PBMCs, obtained from culture after CMV antigen stimulation. The rearrangement uses TRBV19 and TRBJ1-5; 9 positions agree with TRBD1. This clonotype was obtained from a human donor in good health (CMV status not recorded). Some clones in this sample may be carry-over from other donors' samples. CDR3 region: CASSLGTGRVDQPQHF. In DNA, the CDR3 is TGTGCCAGTAGTCTCGGGACAGGGAGAGTGGATCAGCCCCAGCATTTT.